Listed below are T cell receptor beta chains from one sample, sequenced in a study of cytomegalovirus exposure and HLA in healthy donors. Only in-frame clones appear in the TCRdb table, and some are missing; sequencing was by immunoSEQ multiplex PCR. The sample has some 130,000 clones. Sequenced sample: PBMCs. The receptors derive from a man between 18 and 29 years old in good health and CMV-seronegative. CDR3s include the opening cysteine and the closing phenylalanine or tryptophan. D genes are given only for firm matches.

V	J	D	DNA	CDR3
TRBV5-6	TRBJ2-1	.	TGTGCCAGCAACCGACTAGTGTCTCCTGGCGAGCAGTTCTTC	CASNRLVSPGEQFF
TRBV27	TRBJ2-7	.	TGTGCCAGCAGTTTGACTAGGGCTAACGAGCAGTACTTC	CASSLTRANEQYF
TRBV6-1	TRBJ1-2	.	TGTGCCAGCAGACCCGGGGAGTCGTATGGCTACACCTTC	CASRPGESYGYTF
TRBV7-6	TRBJ2-7	.	TGTGCCAGCAGCTATGGGGAGGAATACGAGCAGTACTTC	CASSYGEEYEQYF
TRBV7-9	TRBJ2-1	.	TGTGCCAGCAGCCGTACCGGGGAGAATGAGCAGTTCTTC	CASSRTGENEQFF
TRBV6-1	TRBJ1-2	.	TGTGCCAGCAGTGAAGAACAGGCGACAAGCTATGGCTACACCTTC	CASSEEQATSYGYTF
TRBV7-3	TRBJ2-3	.	TGTGCCAGCAGCTCCAGACTAGGCCTGGGGGATACGCAGTATTTT	CASSSRLGLGDTQYF
TRBV7-2	TRBJ2-7	.	TGTGCCAGCAGCCCAAACACCTACGAGCAGTACTTC	CASSPNTYEQYF
TRBV5-1	TRBJ2-1	TRBD2	TGCGCCAGCAGCTTGGCCCTAGCGGGCTCCTACAATGAGCAGTTCTTC	CASSLALAGSYNEQFF
TRBV6-1	TRBJ2-7	.	TGTGCCAGCAGTGAAGGCAGGATGTACGAGCAGTACTTC	CASSEGRMYEQYF
TRBV9	TRBJ2-7	.	TGTGCCAGCAGCGCCCCCGGGTCGAGCTCCTACGAGCAGTACTTC	CASSAPGSSSYEQYF
TRBV25-1	TRBJ2-1	TRBD1	TGTGCCAGCAGTGGCCCCAGGGGGAGTGAGCAGTTCTTC	CASSGPRGSEQFF
TRBV4-1	TRBJ2-3	.	TGCGCCAGCAGCCAACCGGGACAAAGCACAGATACGCAGTATTTT	CASSQPGQSTDTQYF
TRBV27	TRBJ2-7	.	TGTGCCAGCAGTCCCCGGGGAGCGGTTATCTCCTACGAGCAGTACTTC	CASSPRGAVISYEQYF
TRBV18	TRBJ2-2	TRBD1	TGTGCCAGCTCACCGAATCCGCCTACAGGGGGTACCGGGGAGCTGTTTTTT	CASSPNPPTGGTGELFF
TRBV2	TRBJ1-5	.	TGTGCCAGCAGACCTCAGGGCTTTCAGCCCCAGCATTTT	CASRPQGFQPQHF
TRBV27	TRBJ1-1	TRBD1	TGTGCCAGCAGTTTACAGGGGGCGAACACTGAAGCTTTCTTT	CASSLQGANTEAFF
TRBV10-3	TRBJ1-4	TRBD1	TGTGCCATCAGTGCCTATAATAGACAGGGAAAGGACGAAAAACTGTTTTTT	CAISAYNRQGKDEKLFF
TRBV7-6	TRBJ2-7	TRBD1	TGTGCCAGCAGCCCAACAGGGGGCAACTCCTACGAGCAGTACTTC	CASSPTGGNSYEQYF
TRBV27	TRBJ1-5	TRBD1	TGTGCCAGCAGTTTAAGGGGGACAGGGGATCAGCCCCAGCATTTT	CASSLRGTGDQPQHF
TRBV7-6	TRBJ2-2	.	TGTGCCAGCAGCTTGGGGGGGGCGATGACCAGAGGATTCACCGGGGAGCTGTTTTTT	CASSLGGAMTRGFTGELFF
TRBV28	TRBJ1-2	.	TGTGCCAGCAGTTACGGAGACCGGAAGAACTATGGCTACACCTTC	CASSYGDRKNYGYTF
TRBV5-6	TRBJ2-3	TRBD2	TGTGCCAGCAGCCCACGTAAACTAGCGGGAGGCGCAGATACGCAGTATTTT	CASSPRKLAGGADTQYF
TRBV6-5	TRBJ2-7	TRBD1	TGTGCCAGCAGTAAACAGGGGTTCGAGCAGTACTTC	CASSKQGFEQYF
TRBV14	TRBJ1-2	.	TGTGCCAGCAGCCAAGATTCGGTTGGCTACACCTTC	CASSQDSVGYTF
TRBV6-5	TRBJ2-2	.	TGTGCCAGCAGTCAAGGGGATTACGGGGAGCTGTTTTTT	CASSQGDYGELFF
TRBV6-5	TRBJ2-2	TRBD1	TGTGCCAGCCAATCACGAGGGGGCGGCACCGGGGAGCTGTTTTTT	CASQSRGGGTGELFF
TRBV28	TRBJ2-7	TRBD2	TGTGCCAGCAGTTTTCGCGGGAGAAGGGCTACCGAGCAGTACTTC	CASSFRGRRATEQYF
TRBV27	TRBJ1-1	.	TGTGCCAGCAGTTTGGTTCAGGGACACCGACTGAACACTGAAGCTTTCTTT	CASSLVQGHRLNTEAFF
TRBV5-1	TRBJ2-5	TRBD1	TGCGCCAGCAGCTTCATGGGACAGGGGGCAAAGACCCAGTACTTC	CASSFMGQGAKTQYF
TRBV2	TRBJ2-7	.	TGTGCCACCGGCGACACCAATCCGGGGGAGCAGTACTTC	CATGDTNPGEQYF